This T cell receptor (beta chain) was profiled in a study of beta chain features in type 1 diabetes (dated by TCRdb to the late 2010s). Regarding the complete study: Mean age, gender distribution, total cell number and subset yield did not differ between patients and healthy donors. A total of about 110 million sorted cells were examined across all samples, and the number of cells per subset was strongly correlated with RNA yield. The study compared the TCRB repertoires of sorted circulating CD4+ T cell subsets in recently diagnosed type 1 diabetes patients with those in matched healthy donors. Whereas all 30 or so donors provided naive and central memory subsets, regulatory and stem cell-like memory subsets were isolated from just 8 patients and about 8 healthy donors.

A single peripheral blood draw of about 116 mL on average was collected from each donor into heparinised tubes. Naive, central memory, regulatory and stem cell-like memory CD4+ T cells were sorted on a BD FACSAria II using a panel including CD45RO, CCR7, CD25, CD127, CD95 and CD27. Every sorted population had a purity above 95%. Right away, PBMCs were isolated by Lymphoprep density gradient centrifugation and were stained directly, with no culture step. So that batch effects would be minimized, each experiment stained and sorted samples in pairs, pairing one healthy donor with one patient. General study outcomes and caveats: Sequencing cDNA rather than genomic DNA could over-represent highly expressing activated cells, although activation and CD3 levels did not differ between groups. PCR may preferentially amplify shorter templates, but because patient and control samples were amplified and corrected together, any resulting skew would affect both groups equally. Because small numbers of individuals were included in the HLA sub-analyses, any influence of HLA type on TCRB rearrangement was left unresolved. The naive, central memory and regulatory TCRB repertoires appeared to resemble one another more closely among patients than among healthy donors. Patients with type 1 diabetes made fewer insertions and deleted more nucleotides at VDJ recombination sites, implying thymic rearrangement abnormalities. A moderate but significant shortening of TCRB CDR3 length was observed in type 1 diabetes patients in all four CD4+ subsets.

The entire amount of isolated RNA was reverse transcribed using the High Capacity cDNA Reverse Transcription Kit, so the sequenced TCRB transcripts were expressed ones. Deep immunoSEQ sequencing was applied to naive, central memory and regulatory T cell samples, giving an average of approximately 4 million total reads per sample. After sorted cells were lysed in RLT buffer, RNA was extracted with DNase-treated RNeasy Micro or Mini kits, with the choice depending on cell number. Each cell subset was processed on its own to prevent cross-contamination, while patient and healthy donor samples were processed together. The immunoSEQ multiplex PCR was used to amplify TCRB sequences from cDNA, yielding 87-bp fragments that span the CDR3 region. Sequencing of the amplicons was done on the Illumina HiSeq platform. Processing in the source paper ran as follows. Synthetic template baselines were used to correct PCR bias computationally, reads within Hamming distance 2 were collapsed, and singletons that could not be merged were discarded. Reads were aligned against IMGT to assign V, D and J genes, CDR3 length and insertions or deletions at six rearrangement sites. Clonotype counts were normalized to sorted cell number within each subset before computing true diversity and Gini coefficients with the tcR R package. Repertoire sharing was quantified using the overlap coefficient calculated on TCRB nucleotide sequences. The table comes from immuneACCESS by way of TCRdb, which keeps in-frame sequences with V and J called. Part of the clones is missing from these tables; in studies checked, under half for an unresolved V gene and the rest for unknown reasons. That table gives V, J and clone size, and the DNA gave D and trimming. The sample records about 160,000 clones, approximately 7.8% of which are singletons. About 0.95% of the sample belongs to the ten largest clones.

In its sample, this clone was seen a few times. Its antigen is unknown. Base qualities are missing; no much larger clone stands one base away. CDR1 and CDR2 were assigned from the germline V gene (reference sequence) as SEHNR and FQNEAQ. Spanning cysteine to phenylalanine, the CDR3 consists of 13 amino acids. Kept here is only the CDR3 DNA, which spans 39 bases and is read in frame from base 1. The chain is encoded by TRBV7-9 joined to TRBJ2-3; 8 middle bases align to TRBD1. Sequencing was carried out using central memory CD4+ T cells from blood. The receptor comes from a woman in her thirties or forties with type 1 diabetes. The CDR3 loop reads CATGGLTSDTQYF. The DNA sequence is TGTGCAACAGGGGGGCTTACATCAGATACGCAGTATTTT.